One and the same sample provided the 11 T cell receptor beta chains below, sequenced in a study of Ad26.COV2.S vaccination and SARS-CoV-2 variants. Assay: immunoSEQ multiplex PCR; the TCRdb copy retains only in-frame clones and omits some. The data contain some 480,000 clones, roughly 85% of them singletons. The treatment is: approximately 18 received Ad26.COV2.S at low or high dose, single or two shots; about 5 received placebo; per-sample allocation not given. Samples analyzed were those drawn on day 63 after the first vaccine or placebo injection. Sequenced here: peripheral blood, sampled in a trial of Ad26.COV2.S vaccine versus placebo. These receptor sequences come from a person aged 18-60 years who received the Ad26.COV2.S COVID-19 vaccine or a placebo.

As regards this clone: Compared with germline, one end of the junction differs, possibly owing to a read error. This chain links TRBV30 with TRBJ1-1, with D perhaps matching TRBD1 (6 bases). The CDR3 is made up of 11 amino acids. Germline V gene data show CDR1 as GTSNPN and CDR2 as SVGIG (reference sequence). The CDR3 nucleotides are TGTGCCTGGGGCCGGGACACCGAAGCTTTCTTT. It codes for CAWGRDTEAFF.

This clone has just one count. The CDR3 protein is CASSMGGDYGYTF. The CDR3 DNA sequence: TGTGCCAGTAGTATGGGGGGCGACTATGGCTACACCTTC. This chain links TRBV19 with TRBJ1-2; TRBD1 might be the D (6 bases). This CDR3 spans 13 amino acids. Trimming pared 3 bases from V and 3 bases from J, leaving 8 bases between. Germline values: CDR1 LNHDA, CDR2 SQIVND (reference sequence).

In this sample, this clone turned up once. The J gene is TRBJ2-3, the V gene TRBV19; the D is unclear. The V and J ends lost 3 bases and 0 bases respectively, with 10 bases between them. Germline V lookup: CDR1 LNHDA, CDR2 SQIVND (reference sequence). The CDR3 covers 15 residues. The CDR3 loop reads CASSISLFSTDTQYF. For the CDR3, the DNA is TGTGCCAGTAGTATCTCGTTGTTTAGCACAGATACGCAGTATTTT.

The V and J genes are TRBV6-5 and TRBJ1-1; D possibly corresponds to TRBD1 (6 bases). The germline V gene has CDR1 MNHEY and CDR2 SVGAGI. V was pared by 10 bases and J by 5 bases, with 14 bases between. There are 12 residues in the CDR3. CDR3 residues: CATTGWRTEAFF. The CDR3 bases are TGTGCCACCACAGGGTGGAGGACTGAAGCTTTCTTT.

The chain uses TRBV19 and TRBJ2-2, with TRBD2 identical over 9 bases. The CDR3 has 15 amino acids. V shed 5 bases and J 4 bases; nucleotides not matched to a gene: 5. The V gene's germline CDR1 is LNHDA and CDR2 SQIVND (reference sequence). The CDR3 sequence is CASSLLAGFTGELFF. Written as DNA, the CDR3 is TGTGCCAGTAGTTTACTAGCGGGTTTCACCGGGGAGCTGTTTTTT.

This clone was found a few times. J is TRBJ2-7 and V is TRBV3-1 (or the pseudogene TRBV3-2); D remains unclear. Per germline, CDR1 LGHDT and CDR2 YNNKEL (reference sequence). The V end was cut by 7 bases, the J end by 2 bases, with 3 bases between. The CDR3 is 10 residues long. CDR3 DNA: TGTGCCAGCACCCCCTACGAGCAGTACTTC. Translation: CASTPYEQYF.

This clone was detected once. One end of the junction is discordant with germline, which a read error may explain. The V gene is TRBV6-5, the J gene TRBJ2-5; the D gene is possibly TRBD2 (6 bases). From germline, CDR1 is MNHEY and CDR2 SVGAGI. The CDR3 length is 13 residues. The CDR3 loop is CASSDSGAWTQYF. For the CDR3, the DNA is TGTGCCAGCAGTGACTCGGGAGCGTGGACCCAGTACTTC.

The V call is TRBV2, the J call TRBJ2-3; TRBD2 agrees at 9 bases. V was clipped by 7 bases and J by 5 bases; unmatched bases: 10. The CDR3 is made up of 15 amino acids. Germline V lookup: CDR1 SNHLY, CDR2 FYNNEI. This CDR3 reads CASISIAGEVDTQYF. CDR3 in DNA: TGTGCCAGCATAAGTATAGCGGGAGAGGTAGATACGCAGTATTTT.

V usage is TRBV4-2 and J usage is TRBJ2-7; D not certain. The CDR3 length is 14 residues. The germline CDR1 and CDR2 sequences are LGHNA and YNFKEQ. The V gene lost 1 base and the J gene lost 8 bases, with 15 bases spanning the gap. Here the CDR3 reads CASSQGALESKQYF. The CDR3 DNA is TGTGCCAGCAGCCAAGGCGCTTTGGAGTCCAAGCAGTACTTC.

This rearrangement joins TRBV10-3 to TRBJ2-7; TRBD1 is a possible D gene (6 bases). Germline CDR1 ENHRY, CDR2 SYGVKD. V gave up 8 bases and J gave up 0 bases, with 14 bases separating them. This CDR3 is 14 amino acids long. The CDR3 bases are TGTGCCATCGGGGGCAGGGAGAGCTCCTACGAGCAGTACTTC. Translated, it gives CAIGGRESSYEQYF.

The sample holds a few counts of this clone. The chain employs TRBV21-1 and TRBJ2-7; TRBD1, the table's D call, lacks a check against the DNA. TRBV21-1 is described as a pseudogene. This CDR3 has 14 residues. This CDR3 is CATPWTRSSYEQYF. The CDR3 DNA sequence: TGTGCCACCCCTTGGACAAGGAGCTCCTACGAGCAGTACTTC.